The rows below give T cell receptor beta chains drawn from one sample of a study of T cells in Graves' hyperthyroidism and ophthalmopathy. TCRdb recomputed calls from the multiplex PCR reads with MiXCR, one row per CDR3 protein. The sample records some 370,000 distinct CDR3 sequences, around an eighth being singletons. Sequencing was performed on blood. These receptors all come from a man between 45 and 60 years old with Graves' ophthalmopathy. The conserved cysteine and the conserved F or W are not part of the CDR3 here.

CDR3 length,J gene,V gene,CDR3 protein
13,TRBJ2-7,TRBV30,AWSVTSGRIYEQY
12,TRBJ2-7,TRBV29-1,SVVQRGDSYEQY
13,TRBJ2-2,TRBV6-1,ASSRLAGVTGELF
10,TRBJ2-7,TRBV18,ASSPPGREQY
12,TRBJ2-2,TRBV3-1,ASSQERRAGELF
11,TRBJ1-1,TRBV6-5,ASSSLSSTEAF
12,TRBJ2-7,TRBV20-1,SARDTRQGDEQY
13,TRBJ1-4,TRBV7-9,ASSLVPGGREKLF
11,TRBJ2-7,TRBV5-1,ASSLEALYEQY
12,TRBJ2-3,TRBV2,ASGRAYERDTQY
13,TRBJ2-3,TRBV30,AWSGKLAGADTQY
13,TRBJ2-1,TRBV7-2,ASSSSGASGNEQF
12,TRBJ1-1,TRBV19,ASSTRDLHTEAF
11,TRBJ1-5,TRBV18,ASSLRPDQPQH
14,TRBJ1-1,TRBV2,ASSDLQGAVNTEAF
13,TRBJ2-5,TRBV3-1,ASSQKQGLGETQY
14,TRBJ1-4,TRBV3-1,ASSLMTGTGGEKLF